This T cell receptor beta chain was found in a study of shared clonotypes between healthy human individuals. The germline V gene encodes CDR1 MNHEY and CDR2 SVGAGI. The CDR3 has 15 residues. The germline V and J ends were trimmed by 8 bases and 3 bases, with 18 bases remaining between them. Only CD45RO-negative cells positively selected for CCR7 counted as naive CD8 cells, so terminally differentiated effector memory CD45RA+ cells were excluded. Each sample came from a Caucasian adult donor living in Nashville, Tennessee. Points from the study as a whole: Only blood was sampled, and tissue TCR repertoires likely differ from blood ones.

Tens of thousands of T cell genomes (about 210 ng DNA) went into each sorted-subset replicate. Sequencing used immunoSEQ multiplex PCR; TCRdb keeps in-frame clones, though not all of them. The table records more than 2 million clones, over 85% of them present only once. About this clone itself: No antigen is known for it.

The chain uses TRBV6-5 and TRBJ2-3, with D hard to call. The TCR sequence derives from a young man in good health. Some clones in this sample may be carry-over from other donors' samples. Sequenced: naive CD8+ T cells from PBMCs. In nucleotides, the CDR3 is TGTGCCAGCGGCAAAGCCCCCTCCTCGACAGATACGCAGTATTTT. Protein sequence: CASGKAPSSTDTQYF.